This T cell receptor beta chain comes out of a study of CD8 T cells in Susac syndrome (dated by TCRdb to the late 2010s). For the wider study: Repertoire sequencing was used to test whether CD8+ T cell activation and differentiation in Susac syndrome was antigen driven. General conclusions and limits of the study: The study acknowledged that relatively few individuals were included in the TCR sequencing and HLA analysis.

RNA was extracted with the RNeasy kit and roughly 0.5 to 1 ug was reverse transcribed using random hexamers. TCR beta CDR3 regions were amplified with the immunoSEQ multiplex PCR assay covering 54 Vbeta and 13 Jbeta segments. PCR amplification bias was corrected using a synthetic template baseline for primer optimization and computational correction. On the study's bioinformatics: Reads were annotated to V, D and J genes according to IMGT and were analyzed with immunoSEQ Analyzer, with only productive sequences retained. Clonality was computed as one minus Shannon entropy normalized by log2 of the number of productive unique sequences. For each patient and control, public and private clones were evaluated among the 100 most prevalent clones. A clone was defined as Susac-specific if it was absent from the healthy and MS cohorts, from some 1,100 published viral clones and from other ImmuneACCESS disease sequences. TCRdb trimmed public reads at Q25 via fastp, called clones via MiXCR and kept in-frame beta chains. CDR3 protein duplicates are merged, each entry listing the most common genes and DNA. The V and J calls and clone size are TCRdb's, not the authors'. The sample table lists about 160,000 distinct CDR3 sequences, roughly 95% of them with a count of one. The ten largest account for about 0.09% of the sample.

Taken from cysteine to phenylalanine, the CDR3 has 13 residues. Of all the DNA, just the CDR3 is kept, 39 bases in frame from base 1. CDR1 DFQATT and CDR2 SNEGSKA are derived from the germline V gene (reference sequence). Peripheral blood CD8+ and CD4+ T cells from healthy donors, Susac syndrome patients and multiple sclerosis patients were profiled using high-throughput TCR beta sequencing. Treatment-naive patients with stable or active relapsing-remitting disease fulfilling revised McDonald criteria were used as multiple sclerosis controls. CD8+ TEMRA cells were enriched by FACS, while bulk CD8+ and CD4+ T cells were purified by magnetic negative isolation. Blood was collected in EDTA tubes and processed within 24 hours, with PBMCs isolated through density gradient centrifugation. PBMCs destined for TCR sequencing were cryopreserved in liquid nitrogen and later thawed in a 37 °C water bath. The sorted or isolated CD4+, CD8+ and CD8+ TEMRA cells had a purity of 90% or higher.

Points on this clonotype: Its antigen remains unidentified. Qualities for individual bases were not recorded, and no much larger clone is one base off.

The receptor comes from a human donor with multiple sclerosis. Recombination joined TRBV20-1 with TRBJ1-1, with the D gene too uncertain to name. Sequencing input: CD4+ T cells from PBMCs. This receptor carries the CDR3 CRASGSGDTEAFF. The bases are TGCAGGGCCTCCGGGTCCGGGGACACTGAAGCTTTCTTT.